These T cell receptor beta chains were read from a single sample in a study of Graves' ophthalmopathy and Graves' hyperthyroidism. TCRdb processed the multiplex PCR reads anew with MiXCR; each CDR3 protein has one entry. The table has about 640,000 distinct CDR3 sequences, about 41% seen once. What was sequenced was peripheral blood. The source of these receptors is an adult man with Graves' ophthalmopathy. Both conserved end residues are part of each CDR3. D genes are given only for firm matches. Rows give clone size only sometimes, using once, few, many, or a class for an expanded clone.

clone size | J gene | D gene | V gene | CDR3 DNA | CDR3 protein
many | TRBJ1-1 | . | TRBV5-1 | TGCGCCAGCAGCTACCAAAACAGGTATTCTGAAGCTTTCTTT | CASSYQNRYSEAFF
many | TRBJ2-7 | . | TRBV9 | TGTGCCAGCAGCGTAGGGGTAGCGGCAACCTCCTACGAGCAGTACTTC | CASSVGVAATSYEQYF
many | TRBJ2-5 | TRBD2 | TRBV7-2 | TGTGCCAGCAGCTTAGGAGAGGCGGGAGGGAAGACCCAGTACTTC | CASSLGEAGGKTQYF
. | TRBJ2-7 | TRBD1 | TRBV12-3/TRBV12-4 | TGTGCCAGCAGGCCGCCGGGACAGGCACCCTACGAGCAGTACTTC | CASRPPGQAPYEQYF
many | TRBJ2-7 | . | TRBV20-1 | TGCAGTGCTAGACAAAGGAGGACGGCCGGCTACGAGCAGTACTTC | CSARQRRTAGYEQYF
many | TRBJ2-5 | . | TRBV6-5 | TGTGCCAGCAGTTACGGGAGGGAGACCCAGTACTTC | CASSYGRETQYF
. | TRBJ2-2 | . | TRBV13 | TGTGCCAGCAGCTTAGGCAGGGTTGCCGGGGAGCTGTTTTTT | CASSLGRVAGELFF
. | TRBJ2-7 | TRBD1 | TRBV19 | TGTGCCAGTAGTCCAGGGACAGGCTTGGGCTACGAGCAGTACTTC | CASSPGTGLGYEQYF
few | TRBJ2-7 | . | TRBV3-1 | TGTGCCAGCAGCCATAGGGCTAGCCTTTACGAGCAGTACTTC | CASSHRASLYEQYF
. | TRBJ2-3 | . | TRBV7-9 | TGTGCCAGCAGCTCGATAAAGGGACAAGTCACAGATACGCAGTATTTT | CASSSIKGQVTDTQYF